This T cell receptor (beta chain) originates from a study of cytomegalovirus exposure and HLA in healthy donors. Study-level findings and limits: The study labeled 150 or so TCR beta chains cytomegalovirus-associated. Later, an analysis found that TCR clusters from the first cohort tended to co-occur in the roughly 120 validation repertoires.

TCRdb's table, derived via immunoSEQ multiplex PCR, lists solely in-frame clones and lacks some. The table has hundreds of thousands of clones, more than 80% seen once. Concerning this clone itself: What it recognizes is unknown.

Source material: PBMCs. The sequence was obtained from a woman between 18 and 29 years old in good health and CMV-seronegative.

The CDR3 nucleotides read TGCGCCAGCAGCTTGGAGGGACTAGCGTACAATGAGCAGTTCTTC. Its protein is CASSLEGLAYNEQFF. The rearrangement links TRBV5-1 to TRBJ2-1, with 10 bases identical to TRBD2. The CDR3 spans 15 residues. The J segment lost 4 bases and the V segment lost 0 bases, leaving 1 base of the junction unmatched. Germline V gene lookup returns CDR1 SGHRS and CDR2 YFSETQ.